This passage covers 32 T cell receptor beta chains from one sample sequenced in a study of identical twins. TCRdb processed the 5' RACE reads anew with MiXCR; each CDR3 protein has one entry. The table includes 200,000 to 250,000 distinct CDR3 sequences, roughly 7.1% detected once. The sample was also reused in another study, on T cells expressing NK-cell markers.

The sequencing input was CD8+ T cells sorted from blood. These receptor sequences come from a woman under 30 in good health.

This clonotype has a count of ten or more. The chain joins TRBV7-9 to TRBJ2-7; 8 bases fit TRBD1. The CDR3 runs 14 residues. Germline CDR1 SEHNR, CDR2 FQNEAQ (reference sequence). V dropped 4 bases and J dropped 6; count of bases not matched to a gene: 8. The chain's CDR3 is CASSSGTGDFEQYF. The CDR3, as DNA: TGTGCCAGCAGCTCCGGGACAGGTGATTTCGAGCAGTACTTC.

The J gene is TRBJ1-1, the V gene TRBV5-1; D is uncertain. V dropped 1 base and J dropped 6 bases, with 13 bases sitting between them. The CDR3 consists of 14 residues. Germline V CDR1 and CDR2: SGHRS, YFSETQ. The CDR3 protein is CASSLYAGSPEAFF. CDR3 nucleotide sequence: TGCGCCAGCAGCTTGTATGCGGGGAGCCCTGAAGCTTTCTTT.

Only a few counts were recorded for this clonotype. The rearrangement links TRBV27 to TRBJ2-1; a weak D match, TRBD2 (6 bases). CDR1 and CDR2 from the germline V gene are MNHEY and SMNVEV (reference sequence). This CDR3 has 15 residues. The V end was cut by 5 bases, the J end by 7 bases, with 18 bases between. Here the CDR3 reads CASSPLAPQGNEQFF. In DNA form, the CDR3 reads TGTGCCAGCAGTCCCCTAGCGCCCCAAGGGAATGAGCAGTTCTTC.

This clonotype was seen only a few times. The chain couples TRBV6-6 to TRBJ2-1; D is unclear. Germline lookup yields CDR1 MNHNY and CDR2 SVGAGI (reference sequence). Trimming shortened V by 0 bases and J by 15 bases, and 12 bases separated the two germline ends. The CDR3 runs to 12 residues. The CDR3, as DNA: TGTGCCAGCAGTTACTCACAAGGCCAGCTGTTCTTC. It is translated as CASSYSQGQLFF.

This clonotype was detected a few times. The chain recombines TRBV3-1 with TRBJ2-7; 9 bases line up with TRBD1. The germline V gene has CDR1 LGHDT and CDR2 YNNKEL (reference sequence). The V segment lost 0 bases and the J segment 5 bases; nucleotides outside the gene matches: 11. The length of the CDR3 is 17 residues. CDR3 coding DNA: TGTGCCAGCAGCCAAGAAATTCGGGACAGGGAAAGCGACGAGCAGTACTTC. The encoded protein is CASSQEIRDRESDEQYF.

Ten or more counts support this clonotype. This chain links TRBV12-3 or TRBV12-4 with TRBJ1-1; no clear D. The CDR3 spans 15 residues. Trimming took off 4 bases at V and 6 bases at J, with 18 bases between the two ends. The CDR3 loop reads CASSSLRGGKSEAFF. Written as DNA, the CDR3 is TGTGCCAGCAGTTCTCTCCGGGGAGGTAAATCTGAAGCTTTCTTT.

This chain uses TRBV7-2 with TRBJ2-7; D is unresolved. V was cut by 8 bases and J by 0 bases, with 8 bases left in between. CDR3 length equals 12 residues. CDR1 and CDR2 (germline): SGHTA, FQGNSA. This CDR3 is CASESSSYEQYF. The CDR3 nucleotides are TGTGCCAGCGAATCGAGCTCCTACGAGCAGTACTTC.

This clonotype was observed a handful of times. The rearrangement uses TRBV15 and TRBJ1-1; possibly TRBD1 for D (5 bases). The CDR3 runs 14 residues. Trimming removed 0 bases at V and 4 bases at J, with 9 bases between. Germline CDR1 LNHNV, CDR2 YYDKDF (reference sequence). CDR3 DNA sequence: TGTGCCACCAGCAGAGATTTGGGGGGCACTGAAGCTTTCTTT. This codes for CATSRDLGGTEAFF.

The V gene is TRBV2, the J gene TRBJ1-1, with 11 bases aligning to TRBD1. After removal of 9 bases from V and 3 bases from J, the junction contained 6 bases not matched to a gene. The CDR3 has 14 amino acids. In germline, CDR1 is SNHLY, CDR2 FYNNEI. CDR3 residues: CARRTGGVDTEAFF. The DNA of the CDR3 is TGTGCCAGGAGGACAGGGGGCGTCGACACTGAAGCTTTCTTT.

In this sample, this clonotype turned up many times. V and J are TRBV6-5 and TRBJ1-2, with no clear D. CDR3 length equals 14 residues. Germline assignment: CDR1 MNHEY and CDR2 SVGAGI. Trimming removed 5 bases from V and 3 bases from J, with 13 bases in between. CDR3 sequence reads: CASSLDTLYYGYTF. The DNA of the CDR3 is TGTGCCAGCAGTCTCGACACTCTCTACTATGGCTACACCTTC.

This clonotype was counted only a few times. The V and J genes are TRBV9 and TRBJ1-6, with 10 bases matching TRBD1. Losses at the gene ends were 7 bases for V and 10 bases for J; bases not matched to a gene: 5. Germline values: CDR1 SGDLS, CDR2 YYNGEE. The CDR3 is 13 amino acids. CDR3 bases: TGTGCCAGCGGGGGGACAGGGGCGTCACCCCTCCACTTT. Residues: CASGGTGASPLHF.

This clonotype has only a few counts. The chain uses TRBV20-1 and TRBJ2-6; 16 nucleotides match TRBD2. V lost 5 bases, J lost 2 bases, and 6 bases stayed unmatched. This CDR3 has 18 residues. CDR1 and CDR2 (germline): DFQATT, SNEGSKA (reference sequence). The CDR3 DNA reads as TGCAGTGCTTTCCCCGGGACTAGCGGGAGGGCTGGGGCCAACGTCCTGACTTTC. Its protein is CSAFPGTSGRAGANVLTF.

This clonotype was recorded a few times. This sequence joins TRBV27 and TRBJ2-7, with D tentatively TRBD1 or TRBD2 (6 bases each). CDR1 and CDR2 (germline): MNHEY, SMNVEV (reference sequence). Trimming shortened V by 3 bases and J by 3 bases, and 12 bases separated the two germline ends. This CDR3 is 14 amino acids long. CDR3 sequence reads: CASSFSRGGYEQYF. The CDR3 region has the DNA TGTGCCAGCAGTTTTAGCAGGGGAGGCTACGAGCAGTACTTC.

This clonotype was observed a handful of times. The CDR3 coding sequence is TGTGCCAGCAGTCGCCCGACTAGCGGGGATGAGCAGTTCTTC. It is translated as CASSRPTSGDEQFF. The chain employs TRBV7-2 and TRBJ2-1, with TRBD2 identical over 11 bases. The V gene end was trimmed by 6 bases and the J gene end by 8 bases; junction bases not matched to a gene: 6. Per the germline V gene, CDR1 is SGHTA and CDR2 is FQGNSA. The CDR3 runs 14 residues.

V is TRBV9 and J is TRBJ2-1; D is unclear. The CDR3 is 12 residues long. Germline V CDR1 and CDR2: SGDLS, YYNGEE. With 0 bases removed from V and 9 bases from J, the gap between germline ends came to 7 bases. The CDR3 loop is CASSVGGVEQFF. As DNA, the CDR3 is TGTGCCAGCAGCGTAGGAGGCGTTGAGCAGTTCTTC.

There are a few counts of this clonotype. The chain employs TRBV7-8 and TRBJ2-2, with 9 bases fitting TRBD1. The germline CDR1 and CDR2 sequences are SGHVS and FQNEAQ. The V gene end was trimmed by 4 bases and the J gene end by 1 base; junction bases not matched to a gene: 16. The CDR3 has 20 residues. CDR3: CASSWHRDRAENQNTGELFF. CDR3 coding DNA: TGTGCCAGCAGCTGGCACCGGGACAGGGCAGAAAATCAGAACACCGGGGAGCTGTTTTTT.

V gene TRBV15 combines with J gene TRBJ2-3, with D perhaps being TRBD1 or TRBD2 (5 bases each). CDR1 is LNHNV and CDR2 is YYDKDF in the germline V gene (reference sequence). V was trimmed by 7 bases and J by 4 bases, leaving 18 bases between them. The CDR3 totals 15 residues. CDR3 region: CATTPGPGYADTQYF. For the CDR3, the DNA is TGTGCCACCACCCCGGGGCCGGGGTACGCAGATACGCAGTATTTT.

The sample holds a few counts of this clonotype. The gene calls are TRBV12-3 or TRBV12-4 and TRBJ1-2; unclear D gene. Trimming stripped 3 bases from V and 9 bases from J, with 8 bases between. The CDR3 covers 11 residues. CDR3: CASSFGQSYTF. As DNA, the CDR3 is TGTGCCAGCAGTTTCGGCCAAAGCTACACCTTC.

This clonotype was counted only a few times. This sequence joins TRBV27 and TRBJ1-5; D gene unclear. This CDR3 is built from 15 residues. Trimming took 0 bases from V and 1 from J, leaving 7 bases between them. The germline gives CDR1 MNHEY, CDR2 SMNVEV (reference sequence). CDR3 residues: CASSLSARSNQPQHF. DNA for the CDR3: TGTGCCAGCAGTTTATCGGCGAGGAGCAATCAGCCCCAGCATTTT.

This clonotype occurred many times. V is TRBV12-3 or TRBV12-4 and J is TRBJ1-2; tentative D call: TRBD1 (5 bases). Trimming pared 1 base from V and 4 bases from J, leaving 10 bases between. The CDR3 has 14 residues. The CDR3 coding sequence is TGTGCCAGCAGTTTAGGGGGCAGCACCTATGGCTACACCTTC. Residues: CASSLGGSTYGYTF.

V usage is TRBV2 and J usage is TRBJ2-1, with 9 nucleotides matching TRBD1. Germline V gives CDR1 SNHLY, CDR2 FYNNEI. V shed 6 bases and J 7 bases; nucleotides not matched to a gene: 7. This CDR3 has 14 amino acids. This CDR3 is CASRRTGVRNEQFF. Here the CDR3 DNA reads TGTGCCAGCAGGCGGACAGGGGTGAGAAATGAGCAGTTCTTC.

In its sample, this clonotype was seen many times. The chain joins TRBV12-3 or TRBV12-4 to TRBJ2-7; TRBD2 agrees at 9 bases. The CDR3 is made up of 15 amino acids. The V and J ends lost 4 bases and 4 bases, in that order; junction bases with no gene match: 8. The CDR3 spells CASSSSGLAMYEQYF. The CDR3, as DNA: TGTGCCAGCAGTTCATCCGGACTAGCGATGTACGAGCAGTACTTC.

In this sample, this clonotype turned up a few times. The rearrangement uses TRBV7-6 and TRBJ1-5; D is ambiguous. The CDR3 has 12 amino acids. Looked up from germline, CDR1 is SGHVS and CDR2 is FNYEAQ. The V gene lost 2 bases and the J gene lost 4 bases, with 3 bases spanning the gap. CDR3 in amino acids: CASSLWNQPQHF. The CDR3 coding sequence is TGTGCCAGCAGCTTATGGAATCAGCCCCAGCATTTT.

This clonotype was detected many times. The J gene is TRBJ1-1, the V gene TRBV5-1; D remains unclear. The CDR3 consists of 14 residues. Germline values: CDR1 SGHRS, CDR2 YFSETQ. Trimming took 0 bases from V and 5 from J, leaving 11 bases between them. The CDR3 loop is CASSLGGPGTEAFF. The CDR3 region has the DNA TGCGCCAGCAGCTTGGGCGGGCCGGGGACTGAAGCTTTCTTT.

This clonotype occurred many times. The chain uses TRBV7-2 and TRBJ2-3, with 9 bases lining up with TRBD2. V was clipped by 7 bases and J by 1 base; unmatched bases: 6. Germline V lookup: CDR1 SGHTA, CDR2 FQGNSA. The CDR3 runs to 15 residues. The CDR3 nucleotides are TGTGCCAGCAACCGGCGCGGGGGGGGCACAGATACGCAGTATTTT. This codes for CASNRRGGGTDTQYF.

The CDR3 coding sequence is TGCAGCGTTGTCCCACAGGGGAGCGCCGGGGAGCTGTTTTTT. It translates to CSVVPQGSAGELFF. The rearrangement uses TRBV29-1 and TRBJ2-2; 7 bases fit TRBD1. Germline CDR1 and CDR2: SQVTM and ANQGSEA. This CDR3 has 14 amino acids. The junction had 8 bases not matched to a gene; V was cut back by 4 bases and J by 6 bases.

This clonotype was recorded many times. This chain connects TRBV5-1 to TRBJ2-1, with 9 nucleotides matching TRBD2. V trimming: 2 bases; J trimming: 7 bases; junction bases outside the gene matches: 4. CDR1 and CDR2 (germline): SGHRS, YFSETQ. The CDR3 extends over 14 amino acids. The chain's CDR3 is CASSFQRGDNEQFF. DNA of the CDR3: TGCGCCAGCAGCTTCCAGCGGGGGGATAATGAGCAGTTCTTC.

This clonotype was counted a few times. The chain uses TRBV12-3 or TRBV12-4 and TRBJ2-2; no clear D. Trimming removed 5 bases at V and 5 bases at J, with 9 bases between. This CDR3 comprises 13 residues. The CDR3 region has the DNA TGTGCCAGCAGTGGCGAAGAGACCGGGGAGCTGTTTTTT. It is translated as CASSGEETGELFF.

This clonotype has only a few counts. V is TRBV7-8 and J is TRBJ1-1; tentatively, D is TRBD1 (6 bases). The CDR3 loop spans 16 amino acids. Looked up from germline, CDR1 is SGHVS and CDR2 is FQNEAQ. Deletions cut 1 base from V and 3 bases from J, with 15 bases between. This chain's CDR3 is CASSLGVWGRDTEAFF. CDR3 sequence (DNA): TGTGCCAGCAGCTTAGGAGTCTGGGGGCGGGACACTGAAGCTTTCTTT.

At least ten counts were recorded for this clonotype. The J gene is TRBJ1-2, the V gene TRBV12-3 or TRBV12-4; unclear D gene. The CDR3 loop spans 12 amino acids. The V end was cut by 7 bases, the J end by 3 bases, with 9 bases between. CDR3 sequence reads: CASMREDYGYTF. The CDR3 bases are TGTGCCAGCATGCGGGAGGACTATGGCTACACCTTC.

This clonotype was detected many times. The V call is TRBV12-3 or TRBV12-4, the J call TRBJ2-7, with D unresolved. This CDR3 has 19 amino acids. V dropped 1 base and J dropped 4 bases, with 26 bases sitting between them. The CDR3 DNA reads TGTGCCAGCAGTTTAGGCCTCAATGGGCAGCTTGGTTTTGAGTACGAGCAGTACTTC. Translating gives CASSLGLNGQLGFEYEQYF.

This clonotype appeared a few times. The chain recombines TRBV12-3 or TRBV12-4 with TRBJ1-2; D remains ambiguous. The V gene lost 3 bases and the J gene lost 4 bases, with 9 bases spanning the gap. The CDR3 consists of 13 residues. CDR3 sequence reads: CASSFTDAYGYTF. CDR3 nucleotides: TGTGCCAGCAGTTTTACTGATGCCTATGGCTACACCTTC.